This T cell receptor beta chain emerged from a study of CD8 T cells in Susac syndrome. Random hexamers were used to reverse transcribe roughly 0.45 to 1 ug of RNA. TCRdb re-called the immunoSEQ multiplex PCR reads through MiXCR, storing one row per CDR3 protein. The sample yields approximately 230,000 distinct CDR3 sequences, 93% seen once. This CDR3 is built from 14 residues. V shed 4 bases and J 6 bases; nucleotides not matched to a gene: 6. Germline assignment: CDR1 LGHDT and CDR2 YNNKEL (reference sequence). The chain has TRBV3-1 and TRBJ1-5, with TRBD1 matching 7 bases. Sequenced: CD4+ T cells from PBMCs. The receptor comes from a human donor with multiple sclerosis. The DNA of the CDR3 is TGTGCCAGCAGCCCGAGACAGGGTTCTCAGCCCCAGCATTTT. It specifies CASSPRQGSQPQHF.